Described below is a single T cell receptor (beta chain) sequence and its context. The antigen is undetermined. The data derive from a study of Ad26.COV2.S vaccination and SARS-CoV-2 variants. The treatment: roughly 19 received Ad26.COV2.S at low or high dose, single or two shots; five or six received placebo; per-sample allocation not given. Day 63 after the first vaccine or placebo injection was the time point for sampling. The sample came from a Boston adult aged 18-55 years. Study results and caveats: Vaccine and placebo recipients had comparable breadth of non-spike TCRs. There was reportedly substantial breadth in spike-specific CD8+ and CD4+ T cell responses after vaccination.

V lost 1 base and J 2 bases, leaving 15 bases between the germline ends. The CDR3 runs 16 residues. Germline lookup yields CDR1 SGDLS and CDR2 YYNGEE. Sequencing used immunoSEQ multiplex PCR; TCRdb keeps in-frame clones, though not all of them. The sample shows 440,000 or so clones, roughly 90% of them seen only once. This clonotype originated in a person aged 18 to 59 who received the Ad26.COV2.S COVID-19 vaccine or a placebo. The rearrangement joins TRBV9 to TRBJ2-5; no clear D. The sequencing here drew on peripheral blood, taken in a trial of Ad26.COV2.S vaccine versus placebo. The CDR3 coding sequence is TGTGCCAGCAGCGTAACCCCAGACACTGCTCAAGAGACCCAGTACTTC. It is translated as CASSVTPDTAQETQYF.